The 26 T cell receptor beta chains given below trace back to one sample, sequenced in a study of blood T cell repertoires in COVID-19. The data were produced by immunoSEQ multiplex PCR, yet TCRdb's version contains in-frame clones alone and is incomplete. Counted here are just under 250,000 clones, 70% to 90% occurring once; the ten biggest clones make up over 3%. Material: peripheral blood. All receptors come from a woman under 40 who had recovered from COVID-19.

This chain links TRBV27 with TRBJ1-2, with no clear D. The V end was cut by 2 bases, the J end by 8 bases, with 12 bases between. Germline V gene data show CDR1 as MNHEY and CDR2 as SMNVEV (reference sequence). This CDR3 has 13 residues. The CDR3 reads CASSLDYLGGYTF. CDR3 nucleotides: TGTGCCAGCAGTTTAGACTACCTAGGCGGCTACACCTTC.

The chain links TRBV21-1 to TRBJ1-3. TRBV21-1 is flagged as a pseudogene. This CDR3 contains 14 residues. CDR3 nucleotide sequence: TGTGCCAGCAGCAAAGGGAGGGCTGGAAACACCATATATTTT. Translating it yields CASSKGRAGNTIYF.

The V call is TRBV10-3, the J call TRBJ2-7; the match to TRBD2 covers 9 bases. Germline V gene sequence: CDR1 ENHRY, CDR2 SYGVKD. The CDR3 runs to 16 residues. V was pared by 3 bases and J by 4 bases, with 10 bases of the junction left unmatched. CDR3 protein: CAISEQRGVELYEQYF. CDR3 sequence (DNA): TGTGCCATCAGTGAACAGCGGGGGGTTGAATTGTACGAGCAGTACTTC.

This chain links TRBV27 with TRBJ2-7; 12 bases line up with TRBD2. The ends lost 6 bases at V and 9 bases at J; junction bases unmatched: 9. The germline gives CDR1 MNHEY, CDR2 SMNVEV (reference sequence). CDR3 size: 14 residues. DNA of the CDR3: TGTGCCAGCAGCCCTGGACTAGCGGGGATAGGGCAGTACTTC. It translates to CASSPGLAGIGQYF.

This sequence joins TRBV2 and TRBJ2-3, with TRBD2 identical over 8 bases. CDR1 SNHLY and CDR2 FYNNEI come from the germline V gene. Trimming at V came to 6 bases and at J to 5 bases, leaving 19 bases not matched to a gene. The CDR3 is made up of 18 amino acids. CDR3 nucleotide sequence: TGTGCCAGCAGGGCAAGCATCGCCGCTAGCGGGCGGGGAGATACGCAGTATTTT. This encodes CASRASIAASGRGDTQYF.

The chain carries TRBV3-1 (or the pseudogene TRBV3-2) and TRBJ2-3; D gene uncertain. Germline CDR1 reads LGHDT; CDR2 reads YNNKEL (reference sequence). The CDR3 consists of 13 residues. Trimming took 7 bases from V and 0 from J, leaving 8 bases between them. In DNA, the CDR3 is TGTGCCAGCAAGAAAGCGAGCACAGATACGCAGTATTTT. Translating gives CASKKASTDTQYF.

The rearrangement joins TRBV5-1 to TRBJ1-6; 9 bases fit TRBD1. In germline, CDR1 is SGHRS, CDR2 YFSETQ. The CDR3 is made up of 15 amino acids. The V gene end was trimmed by 4 bases and the J gene end by 11 bases; junction bases not matched to a gene: 10. The CDR3 DNA follows: TGCGCCAGCAGCGTCGCCGGGACAGGGTCTACACCCCTCCACTTT. This gives the protein CASSVAGTGSTPLHF.

The gene calls are TRBV25-1 and TRBJ1-2, with D unclear. CDR1 MGHDK and CDR2 SYGVNS come from the germline V gene. Trimming stripped 2 bases from V and 4 bases from J, with 11 bases between. This CDR3 has 14 amino acids. CDR3: CASSERGWGYGYTF. The CDR3 coding sequence is TGTGCCAGCAGTGAAAGAGGGTGGGGCTATGGCTACACCTTC.

The V gene is TRBV30, the J gene TRBJ1-2; the match to TRBD1 covers 8 bases. Germline V gene data show CDR1 as GTSNPN and CDR2 as SVGIG (reference sequence). This CDR3 comprises 16 residues. The J segment lost 4 bases and the V segment lost 4 bases, leaving 14 bases of the junction unmatched. The CDR3 DNA reads as TGTGCCTGGAAAGCCTTAGGACAGGGAACCGGCTATGGCTACACCTTC. Translated, it gives CAWKALGQGTGYGYTF.

To note about this clone: Distinct nucleotide sequences in the sample also encode this CDR3. V is TRBV5-1 and J is TRBJ2-7; 10 bases agree with TRBD2. Trimming removed 1 base from V and 3 bases from J; junction bases left unmatched: 4. Germline V gives CDR1 SGHRS, CDR2 YFSETQ. The CDR3 runs to 15 residues. The CDR3 bases are TGCGCCAGCAGCTTGACTAGCGGGGCGTACTACGAGCAGTACTTC. Amino acids: CASSLTSGAYYEQYF.

The chain is built from TRBV5-1 and TRBJ1-3; D is possibly TRBD1 (6 bases). V was trimmed by 4 bases and J by 8 bases, leaving 16 bases between them. Germline-derived CDR1 and CDR2 are SGHRS and YFSETQ. The CDR3 length is 14 residues. As DNA, the CDR3 is TGCGCCAGCAGCCTTACAGGGATGTTGGACACCATATATTTT. Encoded protein: CASSLTGMLDTIYF.

The chain recombines TRBV13 with TRBJ2-3; 11 nucleotides line up with TRBD2. V shed 5 bases, J shed 9 bases, and the junction held 7 bases outside the gene matches. CDR1 and CDR2 (germline): PRHDT, FYEKMQ (reference sequence). The CDR3 is 14 residues long. The chain's CDR3 is CASSPIAGGPTQYF. The CDR3 nucleotides read TGTGCCAGCAGCCCCATAGCGGGGGGGCCGACGCAGTATTTT.

The CDR3 sequence: CASSDKETQYF. The DNA for the CDR3 is TGTGCCAGCAGTGATAAAGAGACCCAGTACTTC. The chain is built from TRBV2 and TRBJ2-5, with D hard to call. CDR1 is SNHLY and CDR2 is FYNNEI in the germline V gene. The CDR3 sequence is 11 residues long. Trimming pared 3 bases from V and 3 bases from J, leaving 2 bases between.

This clone was counted at least ten times. V gene TRBV5-1 combines with J gene TRBJ1-2, with a weak D call TRBD1 (6 bases). The germline V and J ends were trimmed by 0 bases and 2 bases, with 17 bases remaining between them. CDR1 is SGHRS and CDR2 is YFSETQ in the germline V gene. The CDR3 length is 17 residues. The CDR3: CASSLARGPGQNYGYTF. Here the CDR3 DNA reads TGCGCCAGCAGCTTGGCGAGGGGACCAGGACAGAACTATGGCTACACCTTC. Full variable domain (remainder filled in from reference TRBV5-1 and TRBJ1-2): KAGVTQTPRYLIKTRGQQVTLSCSPISGHRSVSWYQQTPGQGLQFLFEYFSETQRNKGNFPGRFSGRQFSNSRSEMNVSTLELGDSALYLCASSLARGPGQNYGYTFGSGTRLTVV.

This chain's CDR3 is CASSMVQGTDSPLHF. The CDR3 region has the DNA TGTGCCAGTAGTATGGTACAGGGTACGGATTCACCCCTCCACTTT. The chain joins TRBV19 to TRBJ1-6; D possibly corresponds to TRBD1 (6 bases). V lost 3 bases, J lost 8 bases, and 14 bases lay in between. This CDR3 has 15 amino acids. Germline assignment: CDR1 LNHDA and CDR2 SQIVND (reference sequence).

This CDR3 reads CASSQASGGTSTDTQYF. The DNA of the CDR3 is TGCGCCAGCAGCCAAGCAAGCGGGGGAACTAGCACAGATACGCAGTATTTT. The V gene is TRBV4-1, the J gene TRBJ2-3; 8 nucleotides agree with TRBD2. Germline assignment: CDR1 MGHRA and CDR2 YSYEKL. The trim removed 1 base at V and 0 bases at J, leaving 6 bases unmatched. The CDR3 loop spans 17 amino acids.

The chain carries TRBV6-2 or TRBV6-3 and TRBJ1-2; 8 nucleotides align to TRBD1. The germline V gene encodes CDR1 MNHEY and CDR2 SVGEGT. V trimming: 0 bases; J trimming: 8 bases; junction bases outside the gene matches: 11. The CDR3 runs 16 residues. CDR3 in DNA: TGTGCCAGCAGTTACTCGATGCAGGGGGCCGGCGGCGGCTACACCTTC. Its protein is CASSYSMQGAGGGYTF.

The V gene is TRBV27, the J gene TRBJ2-3; D is perhaps TRBD2 (6 bases). Trimming stripped 5 bases from V and 0 bases from J, with 12 bases between. Germline lookup yields CDR1 MNHEY and CDR2 SMNVEV (reference sequence). CDR3 length equals 15 residues. The CDR3 nucleotides are TGTGCCAGCAGTAACGGGGGAGCTAGCACAGATACGCAGTATTTT. Encoded protein: CASSNGGASTDTQYF.

CDR3 sequence: CASSNPSYYGYTF. CDR3 DNA sequence: TGTGCCAGCAGCAATCCTTCGTACTATGGCTACACCTTC. The rearrangement links TRBV21-1 to TRBJ1-2. TRBV21-1 is described as a pseudogene. This CDR3 contains 13 residues.

CDR3 sequence reads: CASSRTGGTEAFF. The CDR3 region has the DNA TGTGCCAGCAGCCGTACAGGGGGCACTGAAGCTTTCTTT. The chain has TRBV3-1 (or the pseudogene TRBV3-2) and TRBJ1-1; 8 bases agree with TRBD1. Germline V CDR1 and CDR2: LGHDT, YNNKEL (reference sequence). CDR3 size: 13 residues. Losses at the gene ends were 4 bases for V and 4 bases for J; bases not matched to a gene: 2.

This clone occurred once. The chain is built from TRBV7-9 and TRBJ1-3; 9 bases line up with TRBD1. Germline V CDR1 and CDR2: SEHNR, FQNEAQ (reference sequence). The CDR3 has 15 amino acids. The V segment lost 4 bases and the J segment 3 bases; nucleotides outside the gene matches: 4. In DNA, the CDR3 is TGTGCCAGCAGCTCACAGGGGGCTGTTGGAAACACCATATATTTT. It is translated as CASSSQGAVGNTIYF.

This chain uses TRBV5-1 with TRBJ2-5; 8 positions match TRBD1. This CDR3 region has 16 residues. The trim removed 1 base at V and 1 base at J, leaving 6 bases unmatched. Germline CDR1 is SGHRS and CDR2 is YFSETQ. The CDR3 DNA sequence: TGCGCCAGCAGCTTGTCCGGGACAGGCCCCCAAGAGACCCAGTACTTC. Its translation: CASSLSGTGPQETQYF.

This clone was recorded only once. The V call is TRBV28, the J call TRBJ1-2; D not resolved. The germline V gene encodes CDR1 MDHEN and CDR2 SYDVKM. Trimming took off 9 bases at V and 5 bases at J, with 13 bases between the two ends. The CDR3 loop spans 12 amino acids. CDR3 coding DNA: TGTGCCAGTCAAACCGGTTCGTATGGCTACACCTTC. Its protein is CASQTGSYGYTF.

This sequence joins TRBV29-1 and TRBJ2-4; perhaps TRBD1 as D (6 bases). The CDR3 covers 14 residues. Germline V lookup: CDR1 SQVTM, CDR2 ANQGSEA. Trimming stripped 6 bases from V and 1 base from J, with 13 bases between. This CDR3 is CSVAQGTAKNIQYF. The CDR3 bases are TGCAGCGTCGCACAGGGTACGGCCAAAAACATTCAGTACTTC.

The chain joins TRBV19 to TRBJ2-3, with 7 bases matching TRBD2. Germline V lookup: CDR1 LNHDA, CDR2 SQIVND (reference sequence). This CDR3 region has 13 residues. The V and J ends lost 8 bases and 2 bases, in that order; junction bases with no gene match: 4. The CDR3 is CASGRDDTDTQYF. The CDR3 DNA follows: TGTGCCAGTGGGAGGGATGACACAGATACGCAGTATTTT.

The J gene is TRBJ2-7, the V gene TRBV15; TRBD2 aligns across 10 bases. Per the germline V gene, CDR1 is LNHNV and CDR2 is YYDKDF (reference sequence). CDR3 size: 15 residues. V shed 2 bases and J 7 bases; nucleotides not matched to a gene: 8. The CDR3 DNA follows: TGTGCCACCAGCAGAAAAGGGACTAGCGAGCGAGAGCAGTACTTC. It specifies CATSRKGTSEREQYF. The variable domain in full, completed from reference TRBV15 and TRBJ2-7, reads DAMVIQNPRYQVTQFGKPVTLSCSQTLNHNVMYWYQQKSSQAPKLLFHYYDKDFNNEADTPDNFQSRRPNTSFCFLDIRSPGLGDTAMYLCATSRKGTSEREQYFGPGTRLTVT.